This T cell receptor (beta chain) was profiled in a study of blood T cells in healthy people across ages. Study-level background: Template switching retrieved approximately one barcoded beta molecule for each two T cells.

In each sample, at least 6 million PBMCs were isolated. As to this clonotype: Antigen: not known.

The use of a sample-barcoded 5' primer and a J-beta primer mix characterized a second PCR of about 6 to 12 cycles. A single record per CDR3 protein comes from TCRdb applying MiXCR to the 5' RACE reads. The table records about a million distinct CDR3 sequences, less than 45% of them present only once. Findings and caveats of the study: Unsorted PBMC material precluded a definitive naive versus antigen-experienced comparison.

There are 13 residues in the CDR3. Per the germline V gene, CDR1 is LNHDA and CDR2 is SQIVND (reference sequence). Trimming took 3 bases from V and 2 from J, leaving 6 bases between them. Sequenced: blood. J is TRBJ2-3 and V is TRBV19; no reliable D call. This receptor was taken from a man between 18 and 35 years old in good health. The CDR3 spells CASSMADTDTQYF. The CDR3 DNA reads TGTGCCAGTAGTATGGCCGACACAGATACGCAGTATTTT. The entire variable domain, with the rest obtained from reference TRBV19 and TRBJ2-3, is as follows: DGGITQSPKYLFRKEGQNVTLSCEQNLNHDAMYWYRQDPGQGLRLIYYSQIVNDFQKGDIAEGYSVSREKKESFPLTVTSAQKNPTAFYLCASSMADTDTQYFGPGTRLTVL.